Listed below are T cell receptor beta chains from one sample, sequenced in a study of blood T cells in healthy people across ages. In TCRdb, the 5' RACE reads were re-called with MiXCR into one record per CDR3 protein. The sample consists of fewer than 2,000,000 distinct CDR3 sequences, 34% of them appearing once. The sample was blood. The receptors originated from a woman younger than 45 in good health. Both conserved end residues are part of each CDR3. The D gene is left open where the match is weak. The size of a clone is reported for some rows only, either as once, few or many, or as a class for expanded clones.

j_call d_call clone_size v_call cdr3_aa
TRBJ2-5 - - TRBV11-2 CASSSPDRQETQYF
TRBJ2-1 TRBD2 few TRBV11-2 CASSLVSPTSGREDNEQFF
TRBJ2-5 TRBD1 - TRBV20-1 CSALDRVTSETQYF
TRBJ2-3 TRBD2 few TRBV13 CARRLQPGGPSTDTQYF
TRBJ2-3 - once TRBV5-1 CASSLIAGSSTDTQYF
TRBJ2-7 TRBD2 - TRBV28 CASTQTSGGAYEQYF
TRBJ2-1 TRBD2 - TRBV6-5 CASSYSASGGSNEQFF
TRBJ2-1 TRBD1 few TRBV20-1 CGIRDRGRYEQFF
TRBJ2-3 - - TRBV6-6 CASNNPGLLDTQYF
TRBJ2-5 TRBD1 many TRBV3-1 CASSASRDRKETQYF
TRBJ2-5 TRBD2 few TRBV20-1 CSARVRLAGGSETQYF